This T cell receptor beta chain was identified during a study of blood T cell repertoires in COVID-19. Study-wide background: COVID-19 samples collected from the United States, Italy and Spain covered acute and convalescent phases. PBMCs, B-cell-depleted T cells, or T cells provided the cDNA or gDNA that made up the material.

Original analysis: Amplification of reference gene primers provided the estimated nucleated cell counts. Using immunoSEQ multiplex PCR, the repertoire was profiled, and TCRdb retains in-frame clones only, with some absent. V and J calls and clone size follow that table, whereas D and trimming were derived from the DNA. The sample holds tens of thousands of clones; around 84% are singletons and the top ten take more than 50%. This CDR3 is 15 amino acids long. V gave up 2 bases and J gave up 7 bases, with 15 bases separating them. CDR1 is LGHNA, CDR2 YNFKEQ, per germline. The sequenced sample consisted of peripheral blood. The chain employs TRBV4-2 and TRBJ1-5; a possible D gene is TRBD1 (5 bases). The clonotype comes from a man between 70 and 80 years old with acute or convalescent COVID-19. CDR3 sequence (DNA): TGTGCCAGCAGCCAACAGGCAGGGCAAGGCCAGCCCCAGCATTTT. This sequence encodes CASSQQAGQGQPQHF.